The next 10 T cell receptor beta chains were all read from a single sample in a study of CD8+ T cells in alopecia areata. The treatment here: oral pan-JAK inhibitor, 5-10 mg twice daily. Investigators isolated RNA and reverse transcribed it into cDNA to act as the sequencing template. Assay used: immunoSEQ multiplex PCR; TCRdb lists only in-frame clones, some missing. This sample has 180,000 or so clones; 53% occur once, and the top ten carry 11%. Sequenced material: CD8+ T cells sorted from blood, taken at week 24, from a patient treated with tofacitinib. The source of these receptors is a human donor with alopecia areata.

V and J are TRBV6-5 and TRBJ2-3; tentative D call: TRBD2 (6 bases). V was pared by 2 bases and J by 6 bases, with 12 bases between. The V gene's germline CDR1 is MNHEY and CDR2 SVGAGI. The CDR3 spans 14 residues. CDR3 residues: CASSYPGSGDTQYF. The CDR3 DNA reads as TGTGCCAGCAGTTACCCTGGGAGCGGGGATACGCAGTATTTT.

The chain's CDR3 is CASSQELGSYGYTF. The CDR3 nucleotides read TGCGCCAGCAGCCAAGAGCTGGGGTCCTATGGCTACACCTTC. The J gene is TRBJ1-2, the V gene TRBV4-1; no clear D gene. CDR1 and CDR2 from the germline V gene are MGHRA and YSYEKL. Trimming shortened V by 0 bases and J by 4 bases, and 9 bases separated the two germline ends. This CDR3 contains 14 residues.

This chain joins TRBV18 and TRBJ1-5; 8 bases line up with TRBD1. Trimming at V came to 6 bases and at J to 0 bases, leaving 1 base not matched to a gene. This CDR3 region has 14 residues. Germline lookup yields CDR1 KGHSH and CDR2 LQKENI. This chain's CDR3 is CASSDRDSNQPQHF. The CDR3 DNA is TGTGCCAGCTCGGACAGGGATAGCAATCAGCCCCAGCATTTT.

The chain links TRBV4-3 to TRBJ2-1; no reliable D call. Trimming removed 1 base from V and 8 bases from J, with 9 bases in between. The CDR3 is made up of 13 amino acids. From germline, CDR1 is LGHNA and CDR2 YSLEER. CDR3 coding DNA: TGCGCCAGCAGCCAAGCTTTTTCCGATGAGCAGTTCTTC. It codes for CASSQAFSDEQFF.

V usage is TRBV29-1 and J usage is TRBJ1-2; a possible D gene is TRBD1 (5 bases). Germline CDR1 and CDR2: SQVTM and ANQGSEA. CDR3 length: 14 amino acids. V was clipped by 2 bases and J by 4 bases, with 14 bases between them. CDR3 nucleotides: TGCAGCGTTGAAACCTCGGAAGGGGCCTATGGCTACACCTTC. It codes for CSVETSEGAYGYTF.

Comment on this clone: Distinct nucleotide sequences in the sample also encode this CDR3. This rearrangement joins TRBV30 to TRBJ2-7; D is ambiguous. CDR3 length: 11 amino acids. Trimming left V 0 bases short and J 4 bases short, with 4 bases between. The germline CDR1 and CDR2 sequences are GTSNPN and SVGIG (reference sequence). The CDR3 coding sequence is TGTGCCTGGAGTGTACAGTACGAGCAGTACTTC. Translating it yields CAWSVQYEQYF.

This clone was seen repeatedly, ten times or more. V usage is TRBV5-6 and J usage is TRBJ1-2; D call uncertain. The V gene's germline CDR1 is SGHDT and CDR2 YYEEEE. The CDR3 length is 12 residues. V gave up 4 bases and J gave up 8 bases, with 12 bases separating them. CDR3 region: CASSSTPGGYTF. The CDR3 DNA reads as TGTGCCAGCAGCAGCACCCCGGGGGGCTACACCTTC. The variable domain in full, with the rest retrieved from reference TRBV5-6 and TRBJ1-2, is DAGVTQSPTHLIKTRGQQVTLRCSPKSGHDTVSWYQQALGQGPQFIFQYYEEEERQRGNFPDRFSGHQFPNYSSELNVNALLLGDSALYLCASSSTPGGYTFGSGTRLTVV.

The table lists this clone with a few counts. The genes are TRBV4-3 and TRBJ1-2; 10 bases agree with TRBD1. Unmatched junction bases numbered 3, after V lost 0 bases and J lost 8 bases. The CDR3 loop spans 14 amino acids. The germline V gene has CDR1 LGHNA and CDR2 YSLEER. Written as DNA, the CDR3 is TGCGCCAGCAGCCAAGATGCGGGACAGGGGGGCTACACCTTC. As protein: CASSQDAGQGGYTF.

The rearrangement links TRBV5-6 to TRBJ1-6, with 11 positions matching TRBD1. CDR3 size: 13 residues. V lost 7 bases to trimming and J lost 9 bases; unmatched junction nucleotides: 3. Germline V gives CDR1 SGHDT, CDR2 YYEEEE. CDR3 bases: TGTGCCAGCTGGACAGGGGGCGCTTCACCCCTCCACTTT. Protein product: CASWTGGASPLHF.

The sample holds a few counts of this clone. The genes are TRBV29-1 and TRBJ1-2, with unresolved D. CDR1 is SQVTM, CDR2 ANQGSEA, per germline. The CDR3 runs 12 residues. Trimming pared 8 bases from V and 6 bases from J, leaving 16 bases between. In DNA form, the CDR3 reads TGCAGCCTTATCGACCCAGGAGATGGCTACACCTTC. Amino acids: CSLIDPGDGYTF.